The clone carrying this T cell receptor (beta chain) was observed at least ten times. The V gene lost 0 bases and the J gene lost 0 bases, with 18 bases spanning the gap. This CDR3 is 19 amino acids long. The V gene's germline CDR1 is LNHNV and CDR2 YYDKDF (reference sequence). The time point denotes: patch test 2, 6 weeks after DPC sensitization. Noted treatment: therapeutic diphenylcyclopropenone sensitization with weekly scalp DPC. These data are taken from a study of human T cells and chemical hapten exposure. About the study: Throughout a study of about 24 weeks, patients underwent weekly scalp administration of diphenylcyclopropenone doses.

Attachment of unique molecular identifiers to individual cDNA molecules was performed in the library. Each CDR3 protein is one row after TCRdb ran MiXCR on the RACE reads. The sample lists around 80,000 distinct CDR3 sequences, about 6.3% occurring once. The rearrangement links TRBV15 to TRBJ1-5; D gene ambiguous. The clonotype comes from a woman in her twenties or thirties with alopecia areata. Some clones in this sample may be carry-over from other donors' samples. The sequencing used whole blood, collected in connection with sensitization to the hapten diphenylcyclopropenone (DPC). This CDR3 is CATSRDLPGRMVSNQPQHF. CDR3 DNA sequence: TGTGCCACCAGCAGAGATTTACCCGGACGGATGGTTAGCAATCAGCCCCAGCATTTT. Supplemented by reference TRBV15 and TRBJ1-5, the full variable domain reads DAMVIQNPRYQVTQFGKPVTLSCSQTLNHNVMYWYQQKSSQAPKLLFHYYDKDFNNEADTPDNFQSRRPNTSFCFLDIRSPGLGDTAMYLCATSRDLPGRMVSNQPQHFGDGTRLSIL.